The T cell receptor beta chain under discussion was sequenced for a study of T-cell reconstitution after alpha-beta-depleted transplantation in children (dated by TCRdb to 2016 to 2017). For the study in its entirety: The study quantitatively tracked T-cell immune reconstitution after TCRalphabeta/CD19-depleted allogeneic hematopoietic cell transplantation in children using TCR repertoire profiling. General conclusions and limits of the study: About two months after transplant, the apparently early recovery of alphabetaT-cell counts reportedly depended on just several hundred clones that had expanded rapidly and came from non-depleted graft cells. Over the following months the frequencies of hyperexpanded clones went down, and after one year T-cell counts and TCRbeta diversity were mostly credited to newly produced T cells. The high TCRbeta diversity at day 60 in some patients was ascribed to recipient T cells and intrathymic progenitors that had survived conditioning.

The sample's treatment or condition label is to be understood as: allogeneic hematopoietic cell transplantation with graft depleted of TCRalphabeta T cells and CD19 B cells. Transplant recipients were children who received TCRalphabeta/CD19-depleted allogeneic hematopoietic cell grafts. A remark on this clonotype: Its recognized antigen is unknown. No per-base quality is available; no much larger clone lies one base away.

Library prep was done by PCR. TCRdb shows the sequencer as Illumina HiSeq 2500. TCR library preparation used molecular barcoding, with unique molecular identifiers applied to normalize quantification of the TCRbeta repertoire. Through fastp at Q25 and MiXCR, TCRdb rebuilt clones from the public reads, retaining in-frame beta chains. Each entry is one CDR3 protein sequence, shown with its most common DNA and genes. For this sample the table gives about 250,000 distinct CDR3 sequences, of which more than 20% were detected only once. The top ten constitute 4% to 6% of the sample. The cysteine opens and the phenylalanine closes a CDR3 of 14 amino acids. Kept here is only the CDR3 DNA, which spans 42 bases and is read in frame from base 1. CDR1 and CDR2, looked up from the germline V gene (reference sequence), are DFQATT and SNEGSKA. Trimmed from V: 6 bases; trimmed from J: 0 bases; junction bases lacking a gene match: 3.

The sequence links TRBV20-1 to TRBJ2-1, with 9 junctional bases fitting TRBD1. Sequenced here: PBMCs, mostly from graft donor cells, sampled 360 days after TCRalphabeta/CD19-depleted stem cell transplant. This receptor was identified in a female patient aged 2-9 years who had a stem cell transplant for congenital amegakaryocytic thrombocytopenia, so the T cells may come from the graft donor. The DNA sequence is given as TGCAGTGCAGGACAGGGGAGCTCCTACAATGAGCAGTTCTTC. This yields the protein CSAGQGSSYNEQFF.